This TCR beta chain was identified during a study of T cells after yellow fever vaccination. Whole-study results and caveats: The secondary T-cell response peaked on day 5, not day 15, but was weaker.

MiXCR, run by TCRdb on the 5' RACE reads, gives a single entry per CDR3 protein. This table holds around 350,000 distinct CDR3 sequences, 6.2% found once. A few counts support this clonotype. What it recognizes is unknown. The sample here was PBMCs, taken 5 days after the yellow fever booster vaccination. The source is a man between 25 and 39 years old who received the YFV17D yellow fever vaccine.

DNA for the CDR3: TGCAGTGCTAGATTGGTAGGGGGCACTGAAGCTTTCTTT. It is translated as CSARLVGGTEAFF. V is TRBV20-1 and J is TRBJ1-1; tentative D call: TRBD1 (6 bases). In germline, CDR1 is DFQATT, CDR2 SNEGSKA (reference sequence). The length of the CDR3 is 13 residues. V dropped 2 bases and J dropped 4 bases, with 11 bases sitting between them.